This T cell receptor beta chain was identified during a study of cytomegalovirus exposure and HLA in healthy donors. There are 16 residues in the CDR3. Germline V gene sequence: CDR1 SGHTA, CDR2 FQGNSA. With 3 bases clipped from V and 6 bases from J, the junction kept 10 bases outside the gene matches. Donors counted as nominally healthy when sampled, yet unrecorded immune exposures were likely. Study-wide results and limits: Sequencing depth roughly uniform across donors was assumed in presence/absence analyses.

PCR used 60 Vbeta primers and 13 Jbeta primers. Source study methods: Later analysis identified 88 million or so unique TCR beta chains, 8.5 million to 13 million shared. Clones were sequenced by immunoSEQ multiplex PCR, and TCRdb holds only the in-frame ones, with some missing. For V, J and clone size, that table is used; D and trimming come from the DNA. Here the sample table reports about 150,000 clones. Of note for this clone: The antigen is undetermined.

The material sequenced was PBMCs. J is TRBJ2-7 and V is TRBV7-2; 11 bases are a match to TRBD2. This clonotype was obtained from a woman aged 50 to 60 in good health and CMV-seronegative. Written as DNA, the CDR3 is TGTGCCAGCAGCTTTACCCTAGCGGGAGGTGGTGTCGAGCAGTACTTC. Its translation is CASSFTLAGGGVEQYF.